Below are 27 T cell receptor beta chains sequenced from a single sample in a study of monozygotic twins with inflammatory bowel disease. TCRdb re-called the 5' RACE reads and catalogs CDR3 proteins one per entry, DNA excluded. This repertoire comprises some 300,000 distinct CDR3 sequences; its ten largest clones make up 5.6%. Sequencing was done on a sample of blood. The receptors shown here come from a human donor with ulcerative colitis or Crohn's disease, or a healthy co-twin of an affected twin (not recorded which).

The chain uses TRBV30 and TRBJ2-7; TCRdb's D call, TRBD1, is unchecked because there is no DNA. The germline V gene encodes CDR1 GTSNPN and CDR2 SVGIG (reference sequence). The CDR3 spans 16 residues. This CDR3 is CAFLPFPRDRAYEQYF.

The CDR3 sequence: CASSFSMGNQPQHF. J is TRBJ1-5 and V is TRBV7-2. Germline V CDR1 and CDR2: SGHTA, FQGNSA. The CDR3 is 14 residues long.

The chain recombines TRBV12-3 or TRBV12-4 with TRBJ1-4. The CDR3 spans 14 residues. The CDR3 spells CASSNGATNEKLFF.

The chain links TRBV20-1 to TRBJ2-7. The germline gives CDR1 DFQATT, CDR2 SNEGSKA (reference sequence). The CDR3 is 11 amino acids. The CDR3 region is CSARGLIEQYF.

This rearrangement joins TRBV7-2 to TRBJ2-1; the TRBD1 assignment by TCRdb is unverifiable without DNA. Germline values: CDR1 SGHTA, CDR2 FQGNSA. The CDR3 has 16 amino acids. The CDR3 region is CASSPPGKRLSYEQFF. The whole variable domain, remainder taken from reference TRBV7-2 and TRBJ2-1, is GAGVSQSPSNKVTEKGKDVELRCDPISGHTALYWYRQSLGQGLEFLIYFQGNSAPDKSGLPSDRFSAERTGGSVSTLTIQRTQQEDSAVYLCASSPPGKRLSYEQFFGPGTRLTVL.

The CDR3 spells CASRNRDRGSNQPQHF. The chain joins TRBV12-3 or TRBV12-4 to TRBJ1-5; the TCRdb call, TRBD1, lacks DNA for checking. The CDR3 totals 16 residues.

The V call is TRBV6-5, the J call TRBJ2-4. The V gene's germline CDR1 is MNHEY and CDR2 SVGAGI. This CDR3 spans 14 amino acids. CDR3 sequence reads: CASSYSPSENIQYF.

The V gene is TRBV3-1, the J gene TRBJ2-7; the TCRdb call, TRBD2, lacks DNA for checking. This CDR3 is 13 amino acids long. CDR1 is LGHDT, CDR2 YNNKEL, per germline (reference sequence). The CDR3 loop is CASLMAGGSEQYF.

The chain carries TRBV7-9 and TRBJ2-5; TCRdb's D gene call, TRBD1, goes unchecked for lack of DNA. The CDR3 runs to 12 residues. Germline lookup yields CDR1 SEHNR and CDR2 FQNEAQ (reference sequence). CDR3 region: CASSIPQGNQYF.

The V gene is TRBV27, the J gene TRBJ1-2. The CDR3 loop spans 13 amino acids. Germline values: CDR1 MNHEY, CDR2 SMNVEV (reference sequence). CDR3 residues: CASRGTDSGGYTF.

The V and J genes are TRBV18 and TRBJ2-1; lacking DNA, the TRBD2 call made by TCRdb goes unchecked. The V gene's germline CDR1 is KGHSH and CDR2 LQKENI. The CDR3 totals 16 residues. The CDR3 sequence: CASSPTSSGVNNEQFF.

The chain links TRBV5-1 to TRBJ1-1; lacking DNA, the TRBD1 call made by TCRdb goes unchecked. The CDR3 contains 14 residues. Per germline, CDR1 SGHRS and CDR2 YFSETQ. The CDR3 is CASSLGGGTEEAFF. Full variable domain (outside the CDR3, taken from reference TRBV5-1 and TRBJ1-1): KAGVTQTPRYLIKTRGQQVTLSCSPISGHRSVSWYQQTPGQGLQFLFEYFSETQRNKGNFPGRFSGRQFSNSRSEMNVSTLELGDSALYLCASSLGGGTEEAFFGQGTRLTVV.

The chain recombines TRBV6-1 with TRBJ1-2; TCRdb's assignment of TRBD1 cannot be checked, as there is no DNA. Germline V CDR1 and CDR2: MNHNS, SASEGT. The CDR3 runs to 15 residues. This CDR3 is CASRPLGQVDYGYTF.

The rearrangement links TRBV27 to TRBJ2-1; TCRdb picks TRBD1, but there is no DNA to check that call. Germline V gene sequence: CDR1 MNHEY, CDR2 SMNVEV (reference sequence). The CDR3 length is 17 residues. CDR3 residues: CASSLSAFGQGGNEQFF.

The chain carries TRBV4-3 and TRBJ2-1; as DNA is missing, the TRBD1 call by TCRdb cannot be tested. This CDR3 contains 15 residues. The germline gives CDR1 LGHNA, CDR2 YSLEER. The CDR3 spells CASSRERGRSNEQFF.

The gene calls are TRBV18 and TRBJ1-4; TCRdb gives TRBD1 as the D gene, but with no DNA this cannot be confirmed. This CDR3 region has 12 residues. Germline loops: CDR1 KGHSH, CDR2 LQKENI. CDR3 region: CASSAGAEKLFF.

The chain employs TRBV6-1 and TRBJ2-7. From germline, CDR1 is MNHNS and CDR2 SASEGT. This CDR3 spans 15 amino acids. The CDR3 loop reads CVSSEIGRSSYEQYF.

This chain links TRBV2 with TRBJ2-7; the TRBD1 assignment by TCRdb is unverifiable without DNA. CDR1 SNHLY and CDR2 FYNNEI come from the germline V gene. The CDR3 sequence is 12 residues long. The CDR3 here is CASGVPPPKQYF.

The chain links TRBV20-1 to TRBJ2-5; TCRdb reports TRBD2, a call that lacks DNA to check it against. The CDR3 extends over 15 amino acids. The germline V gene encodes CDR1 DFQATT and CDR2 SNEGSKA (reference sequence). The CDR3 reads CSARPLAGGLETQYF.

The V and J genes are TRBV5-1 and TRBJ2-2; TCRdb's D call, TRBD1, is unchecked because there is no DNA. Germline V gene lookup returns CDR1 SGHRS and CDR2 YFSETQ. This CDR3 is 15 amino acids long. CDR3 residues: CASSPQTGATGELFF.

The rearrangement uses TRBV6-5 and TRBJ2-7. The V gene's germline CDR1 is MNHEY and CDR2 SVGAGI. This CDR3 has 14 amino acids. CDR3 in amino acids: CASSYSRGNYEQYF.

The chain employs TRBV19 and TRBJ2-1; TCRdb reports TRBD1, a call that lacks DNA to check it against. The CDR3 is 15 residues long. The germline CDR1 and CDR2 sequences are LNHDA and SQIVND (reference sequence). The CDR3 loop reads CASSTSGTAYNEQFF.

The chain combines TRBV5-1 with TRBJ1-1. The CDR3 sequence is 14 residues long. Germline loops: CDR1 SGHRS, CDR2 YFSETQ. CDR3 sequence reads: CASSLATANTEAFF. The whole variable domain, remainder taken from reference TRBV5-1 and TRBJ1-1, is KAGVTQTPRYLIKTRGQQVTLSCSPISGHRSVSWYQQTPGQGLQFLFEYFSETQRNKGNFPGRFSGRQFSNSRSEMNVSTLELGDSALYLCASSLATANTEAFFGQGTRLTVV.

The rearrangement uses TRBV5-4 and TRBJ2-2; TCRdb returns TRBD1, unconfirmable since there is no DNA. CDR1 is SGHNT, CDR2 YYREEE, per germline (reference sequence). The length of the CDR3 is 14 residues. CDR3 region: CASSLSGAYGELFF.

This rearrangement joins TRBV15 to TRBJ1-2; the D call from TCRdb, TRBD1, cannot be confirmed without DNA. The length of the CDR3 is 13 residues. Germline V gene lookup returns CDR1 LNHNV and CDR2 YYDKDF (reference sequence). CDR3 region: CATSRQGAHGYTF.

The genes are TRBV6-1 and TRBJ2-1. The CDR3 is 14 residues long. Germline V gene data show CDR1 as MNHNS and CDR2 as SASEGT. CDR3 sequence reads: CASRTESSYNEQFF.

This chain joins TRBV5-1 and TRBJ2-1; TCRdb calls TRBD1, which cannot be checked without DNA. Germline CDR1 and CDR2: SGHRS and YFSETQ. This CDR3 region has 15 residues. The CDR3 protein is CATLPTGYSYNEQFF.